This T cell receptor beta chain was captured in a study of graft-versus-host responses after intestinal transplantation. Turning to the study itself: Recipients across the board were started on anti-thymocyte globulin induction, then kept on tacrolimus and steroids for roughly 3 years.

This CDR3 spans 15 amino acids. V was clipped by 2 bases and J by 5 bases; unmatched bases: 8. Germline CDR1 reads SGHNT; CDR2 reads YYREEE (reference sequence). As concerns this clone: Its antigen is unknown.

Assay: immunoSEQ multiplex PCR; the TCRdb copy retains only in-frame clones and omits some. The sample consists of 90,000 to 150,000 clones, roughly 96% of them appearing once. The receptor was derived from a human donor who received an intestinal transplant. The genes are TRBV5-4 and TRBJ2-3; 7 nucleotides match TRBD2. The sample was unstimulated CD8+ T cells sorted from spleen or lymph node cells, taken before intestinal transplant. The CDR3 protein is CASSFGGGRIDTQYF. CDR3 coding DNA: TGTGCCAGCAGCTTCGGGGGAGGGCGAATAGATACGCAGTATTTT.